The present T cell receptor beta chain was sequenced within a study of PD-L1 blockade in urothelial cancer (dated by TCRdb to 2017 to 2019). Study-wide context: All patients started therapy around 2014 and received atezolizumab 1,200 mg intravenously every 3 weeks. Progression-free survival longer than 6 months counted as durable clinical benefit, and TCR features were additionally tested against both progression-free and overall survival. Patients had an ECOG performance status of 0 or 1 and had received between 0 and 3 prior chemotherapy regimens. About 85% of the roughly 29 patients were males with bladder-origin urothelial cancer, and about 65% of the roughly 30 reported a prior smoking history. Pretreatment tumor samples, along with matched peripheral blood collected serially before and after atezolizumab treatment, underwent TCR sequencing. Blood samples gave median yields of roughly 150,000 T cells and tens of thousands of unique TCRs, along with a median clonality of about 0.084. Blood samples were analyzed at two time points: 3 weeks after treatment start (second dose) and 6 weeks after treatment start. Under 10 patients achieved durable clinical benefit and fewer than 25 did not. Pretreatment blood TCR-seq was available for around 29 patients, at least one posttreatment blood collection was obtained for around 25 patients, and tumor TCR-seq was available for around 25 patients. The study, an exploratory multi-omic analysis, examined somatic, immune and clinical correlates of response to PD-L1 blockade with atezolizumab in urothelial cancer. In the same patients, whole exome sequencing and RNA sequencing of pretreatment tumors were performed in addition to TCR sequencing.

The CDR3 numbers 14 residues from cysteine through phenylalanine. The read is trimmed to its CDR3 DNA, 42 bases read in frame from base 1. The junction shows trimming of 5 bases on V and 1 base on J, plus 10 bases between the germline ends. Per the germline V gene, SGHTA is the CDR1 and FQGTGA is the CDR2. Synthetic TCR analog templates were spiked into each PCR to estimate absolute template abundance from read counts. TCRbeta CDR3 regions were amplified from genomic DNA with bias-controlled V and J gene primers using the immunoSEQ assay. Sequencing of rearranged TCRbeta segments was performed at approximately 20X coverage. Concerning the study's data processing: Clustering was used to correct sequencing errors, and CDR3s were annotated against IMGT so that V, D and J genes could be assigned. Downstream analyses used only productive TCRbeta rearrangements, leaving out any out-of-frame or stop-codon sequences. Clonality was calculated as one minus the Shannon entropy normalized by the log of the number of unique productive sequences. Fisher's exact test with Benjamini-Hochberg correction, at a threshold of adjusted p below 0.01, was used to find clones that differed between time points or between blood and tumor. TCRdb limited this immuneACCESS table to in-frame rearrangements with V and J called. A share of clones is missing; checked studies link under half to unresolved V genes, and the rest is unexplained. The V and J calls and clone size were taken over from that table, and D and trimming were inferred from the DNA. This sample has 85,000 to 100,000 clones in its table, and roughly 87% of those were observed once. The top ten constitute approximately 2% of the sample.

Of note for this clone: Its antigen is not yet known. No much larger clonotype is one base removed from it; base qualities were not supplied.

The meaning of the sample's time point label: pretreatment peripheral blood. The cohort included 25 to 30 patients with locally advanced or metastatic urothelial carcinoma who were treated at Memorial Sloan Kettering on a trial protocol. Peripheral blood mononuclear cells were collected pretreatment and during treatment, with between 1 and 8 total time points per patient. The Qiagen DNeasy Blood extraction kit was used to purify genomic DNA from total PBMCs and tumor samples. Collected pretreatment and during treatment, PBMCs were isolated and stored as previously described. General conclusions and limits of the study: A pretreatment peripheral blood TCR clonality below the median was linked to improved progression-free and overall survival. At 3 weeks after the start of treatment, tumor-associated TCR clones in peripheral blood had expanded more in patients with durable benefit (n ≈ 24, p = 0.022). Because of the small sample size (n ≈ 29) and the many exploratory analyses performed, the results are intended to be regarded as hypothesis-generating.

The sequence came from a man in his 60s with urothelial cancer. The chain joins TRBV7-3 to TRBJ2-3; the D gene is perhaps TRBD1, from 6 matching bases. The sample consisted of PBMCs, taken around atezolizumab (anti-PD-L1) treatment. The DNA is as follows: TGTGCCAGCAGCCGGGACATACGCACAGATACGCAGTATTTT. Its amino acids are CASSRDIRTDTQYF.